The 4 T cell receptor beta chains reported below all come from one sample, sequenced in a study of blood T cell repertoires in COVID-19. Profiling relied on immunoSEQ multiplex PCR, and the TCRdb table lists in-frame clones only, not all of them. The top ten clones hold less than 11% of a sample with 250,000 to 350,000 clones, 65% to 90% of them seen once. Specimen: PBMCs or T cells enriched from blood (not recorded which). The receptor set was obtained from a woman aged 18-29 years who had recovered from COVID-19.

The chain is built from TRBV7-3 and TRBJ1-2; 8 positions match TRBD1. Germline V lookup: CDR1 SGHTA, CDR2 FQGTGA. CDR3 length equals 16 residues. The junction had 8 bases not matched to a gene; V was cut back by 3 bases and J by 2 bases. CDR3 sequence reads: CASSLTGDPFNYGYTF. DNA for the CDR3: TGTGCCAGCAGCTTGACAGGGGACCCGTTCAACTATGGCTACACCTTC.

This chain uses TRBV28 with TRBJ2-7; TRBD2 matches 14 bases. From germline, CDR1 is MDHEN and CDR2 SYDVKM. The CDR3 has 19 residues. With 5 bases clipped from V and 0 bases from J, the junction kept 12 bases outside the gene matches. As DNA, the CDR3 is TGTGCCAGCAGTCCCCCTGACACGGGGACTAGCGGGAGCTCCTACGAGCAGTACTTC. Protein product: CASSPPDTGTSGSSYEQYF.

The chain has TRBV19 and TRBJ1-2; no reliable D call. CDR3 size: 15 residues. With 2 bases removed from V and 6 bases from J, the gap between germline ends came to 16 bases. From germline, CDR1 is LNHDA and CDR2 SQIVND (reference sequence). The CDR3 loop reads CASSISARRLDGYTF. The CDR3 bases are TGTGCCAGTAGTATATCTGCGAGGAGGTTGGATGGCTACACCTTC.

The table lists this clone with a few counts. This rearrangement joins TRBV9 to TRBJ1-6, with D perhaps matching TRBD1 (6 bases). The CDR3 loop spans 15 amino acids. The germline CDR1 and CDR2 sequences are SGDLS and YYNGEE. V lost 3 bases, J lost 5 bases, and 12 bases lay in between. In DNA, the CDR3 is TGTGCCAGCAGCGCGGGACACTCGGATAATTCACCCCTCCACTTT. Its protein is CASSAGHSDNSPLHF.